One sample yielded the 13 T cell receptor beta chains listed below, sequenced in a study of blood T cells in healthy people across ages. The use of a sample-barcoded 5' primer and a J-beta primer mix characterized a second PCR of roughly 7 to 11 cycles. TCRdb itself ran the 5' RACE reads through MiXCR, one entry per CDR3 protein. The sample has 1.5 million to 2 million distinct CDR3 sequences; about 39% are singletons. The specimen sequenced was blood. The source is a human donor in good health.

V usage is TRBV12-3 or TRBV12-4 and J usage is TRBJ2-5; D perhaps matches TRBD2 (6 bases). The CDR3 sequence is 13 residues long. With 6 bases removed from V and 7 bases from J, the gap between germline ends came to 15 bases. The CDR3 here is CASREGPYVTQYF. The CDR3 nucleotides read TGTGCCAGCAGGGAGGGGCCATACGTGACCCAGTACTTC.

This clonotype has only a few counts. This CDR3 reads CATTDRISYEQYF. CDR3 nucleotide sequence: TGTGCCACCACGGACAGAATATCCTACGAGCAGTACTTC. This chain connects TRBV6-2 or TRBV6-3 to TRBJ2-7, with a weak D call TRBD1 (6 bases). Trimming removed 10 bases at V and 1 base at J, with 14 bases between. The CDR3 covers 13 residues. Germline V gene sequence: CDR1 MNHEY, CDR2 SVGEGT.

A few counts support this clonotype. The chain links TRBV6-5 to TRBJ1-2; D is perhaps TRBD1 (6 bases). V lost 2 bases to trimming and J lost 4 bases, with 14 bases between them. Germline V gene data show CDR1 as MNHEY and CDR2 as SVGAGI. CDR3 size: 15 residues. Here the CDR3 reads CASSYTPGQTYGYTF. In nucleotides, the CDR3 is TGTGCCAGCAGTTACACCCCGGGACAAACCTATGGCTACACCTTC.

This clonotype has more than one count but fewer than ten. The V gene is TRBV20-1, the J gene TRBJ2-3, with 7 bases identical to TRBD1. There are 18 residues in the CDR3. CDR1 and CDR2 from the germline V gene are DFQATT and SNEGSKA (reference sequence). V lost 2 bases, J lost 1 base, and 15 bases stayed unmatched. This CDR3 reads CSARTLHVDRIGTDTQYF. Written as DNA, the CDR3 is TGCAGTGCTAGAACCCTCCATGTGGACAGGATCGGCACAGATACGCAGTATTTT.

This clonotype was seen at least ten times. The chain links TRBV4-3 to TRBJ2-7; 7 positions match TRBD2. Germline CDR1 reads LGHNA; CDR2 reads YSLEER. The V and J ends lost 1 base and 0 bases, in that order; junction bases with no gene match: 6. The CDR3 extends over 16 amino acids. CDR3 bases: TGCGCCAGCAGCCAAGGATTCGGGGGGTTCTCCTACGAGCAGTACTTC. Translated: CASSQGFGGFSYEQYF.

The V call is TRBV20-1, the J call TRBJ2-3; maybe TRBD2 (6 bases). V lost 5 bases to trimming and J lost 5 bases, with 14 bases between them. The CDR3 length is 13 residues. Germline-derived CDR1 and CDR2 are DFQATT and SNEGSKA (reference sequence). CDR3 sequence: CSARRGSGDTQYF. The CDR3 DNA is TGCAGTGCTCGTCGGGGGTCGGGAGATACGCAGTATTTT.

The J gene is TRBJ1-5, the V gene TRBV6-2 or TRBV6-3; D unresolved. CDR1 MNHEY and CDR2 SVGEGT come from the germline V gene. Trimming took 5 bases from V and 5 from J, leaving 16 bases between them. The CDR3 spans 15 residues. The DNA for the CDR3 is TGTGCCAGCAGTAAGAGACCGACGGCCGATCAGCCCCAGCATTTT. Encoded protein: CASSKRPTADQPQHF.

The rearrangement links TRBV14 to TRBJ2-4; possibly TRBD1 for D (6 bases). This CDR3 has 15 residues. Trimming left V 3 bases short and J 1 base short, with 10 bases between. CDR1 SGHDN and CDR2 FVKESK come from the germline V gene. The CDR3 nucleotides read TGTGCCAGCAGCCACAGGGGCCTGGCCAAAAACATTCAGTACTTC. It yields the protein CASSHRGLAKNIQYF.

The rearrangement links TRBV5-1 to TRBJ1-2; a possible D gene is TRBD1 (6 bases). From germline, CDR1 is SGHRS and CDR2 YFSETQ. The germline V and J ends were trimmed by 3 bases and 6 bases, with 18 bases remaining between them. This CDR3 spans 15 amino acids. The CDR3 loop is CASSWGQGRGDGYTF. In DNA form, the CDR3 reads TGCGCCAGCAGCTGGGGACAAGGGAGAGGTGATGGCTACACCTTC.

This chain links TRBV28 with TRBJ1-5; possibly TRBD1 for D (5 bases). This CDR3 contains 14 residues. Trimming took 6 bases from V and 7 from J, leaving 16 bases between them. Germline CDR1 reads MDHEN; CDR2 reads SYDVKM. CDR3 nucleotide sequence: TGTGCCAGCAGGTTAGCACAGGCCGGGCAGCCCCAGCATTTT. Translated, it gives CASRLAQAGQPQHF.

As DNA, the CDR3 is TGCAGTGCTACTGGGGGACAGGCATACAATGAGCAGTTCTTC. It specifies CSATGGQAYNEQFF. The chain combines TRBV20-1 with TRBJ2-1; TRBD1 aligns across 8 bases. After removal of 4 bases from V and 4 bases from J, the junction contained 6 bases not matched to a gene. Germline V gene data show CDR1 as DFQATT and CDR2 as SNEGSKA (reference sequence). This CDR3 spans 14 amino acids.

The CDR3 is CATRIASSYEQYF. Written as DNA, the CDR3 is TGCGCCACTCGTATTGCCAGCTCCTACGAGCAGTACTTC. This sequence joins TRBV5-1 and TRBJ2-7; D call uncertain. The germline V gene has CDR1 SGHRS and CDR2 YFSETQ. The V and J ends lost 9 bases and 0 bases respectively, with 13 bases between them. The CDR3 length is 13 residues.

With respect to this clonotype: A read error may account for a junction end that differs from germline. The chain is built from TRBV3-1 and TRBJ1-1; D gene uncertain. This CDR3 region has 14 residues. CDR1 and CDR2 from the germline V gene are LGHDT and YNNKEL (reference sequence). CDR3 coding DNA: TGTGCCGGCAGCCAAGTTTCCGGTGGCGCTGAAGCTTTCTTT. This sequence encodes CAGSQVSGGAEAFF.